The rows below give T cell receptor beta chains drawn from one sample of a study of blood T cell repertoires in COVID-19. Repertoires were generated with immunoSEQ multiplex PCR, while TCRdb's copy carries only in-frame clones and drops some. The sample carries about 270,000 clones, approximately 83% recorded once. Sequenced material: peripheral blood. The receptors here all came from a woman between 65 and 79 years old with acute or convalescent COVID-19. CDR3s include the opening cysteine and the closing phenylalanine or tryptophan. D genes are given only for firm matches. The size of a clone is reported for some rows only, either as once, few or many, or as a class for expanded clones.

13	NA	NA	TRBV10-3	CAISATERDEQFF
15	NA	TRBD2	TRBV9	CASSVDLAGSDTQYF
16	NA	TRBD1	TRBV19	CASSIEGASTNEKLFF
16	NA	TRBD1	TRBV27	CASAKGGQGFADTQYF
13	NA	NA	TRBV18	CASSLDFAERQYF
13	NA	TRBD1	TRBV29-1	CSARQGARVMAFF
13	NA	NA	TRBV27	CASSSVLNSPLHF
19	NA	TRBD1	TRBV13	CASSAGRQGAISSTGELFF
14	NA	TRBD2	TRBV2	CASSASGGTDTQYF
15	NA	TRBD1	TRBV9	CASSVAGQGGNTIYF
15	NA	TRBD2	TRBV3-1/TRBV3-2	CASSPQRGGYNEQFF
18	NA	TRBD1	TRBV6-1	CASSGLRQGRLGSGELFF
15	NA	NA	TRBV9	CASSPAGITFYEQYF
15	NA	TRBD2	TRBV3-1/TRBV3-2	CASSQGLAVTYEQYF
14	NA	NA	TRBV7-9	CASTQSWSGNIQYF
17	once	TRBD2	TRBV14	CASSRRGAGGPTDTQYF
13	NA	NA	TRBV3-1/TRBV3-2	CASSPVGPSGYTF
15	NA	NA	TRBV28	CASSSLLTAQETQYF
15	few	NA	TRBV11-2	CASSFTGASGNTIYF
14	NA	NA	TRBV7-9	CASSFDTLQETQYF
16	NA	TRBD1	TRBV5-4	CASSFLQGDGTGELFF
15	few	TRBD1	TRBV9	CASSVRTGEGTRYTF
13	NA	NA	TRBV11-2	CASSLGRDYGYTF
14	NA	NA	TRBV3-1/TRBV3-2	CASSQGGSTLPLHF
15	NA	NA	TRBV19	CASTRVGGSTDTQYF